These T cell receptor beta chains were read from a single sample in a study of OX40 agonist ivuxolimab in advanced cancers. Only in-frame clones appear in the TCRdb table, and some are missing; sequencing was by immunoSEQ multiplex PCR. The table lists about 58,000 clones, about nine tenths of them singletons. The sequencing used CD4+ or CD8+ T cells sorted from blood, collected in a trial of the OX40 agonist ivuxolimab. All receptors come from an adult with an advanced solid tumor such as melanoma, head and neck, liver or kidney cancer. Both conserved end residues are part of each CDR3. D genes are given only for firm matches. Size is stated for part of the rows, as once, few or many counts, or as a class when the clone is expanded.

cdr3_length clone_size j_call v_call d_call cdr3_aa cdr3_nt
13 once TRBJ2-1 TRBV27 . CATSSVAGGGKFF TGTGCCACCTCGTCCGTGGCTGGTGGGGGGAAATTCTTC
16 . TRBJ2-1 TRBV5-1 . CASSKDSESSYNEQFF TGCGCCAGCAGCAAGGATAGTGAGAGCTCCTACAATGAGCAGTTCTTC
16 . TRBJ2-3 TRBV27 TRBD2 CASSRLLAGDTDTQYF TGTGCCAGCAGCCGACTACTAGCGGGAGACACAGATACGCAGTATTTT
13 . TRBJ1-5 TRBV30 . CAWSVGQYQPQHF TGTGCCTGGAGTGTGGGTCAATATCAGCCCCAGCATTTT
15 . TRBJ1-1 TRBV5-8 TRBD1 CASSQGTGENTEAFF TGTGCCAGCAGCCAAGGGACAGGGGAAAACACTGAAGCTTTCTTT
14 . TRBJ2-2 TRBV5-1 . CASSWGQNTGELFF TGCGCCAGCAGCTGGGGACAGAACACCGGGGAGCTGTTTTTT
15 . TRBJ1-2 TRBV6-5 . CASSYYEGWNYGYTF TGTGCCAGCAGTTACTACGAGGGATGGAACTATGGCTACACCTTC
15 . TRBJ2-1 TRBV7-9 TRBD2 CASSPSGSSYNEQFF TGTGCCAGCAGTCCCAGCGGGAGCTCCTACAATGAGCAGTTCTTC
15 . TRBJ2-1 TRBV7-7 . CASSLGPGVNNEQFF TGTGCTAGCAGCTTAGGCCCGGGGGTAAACAATGAGCAGTTCTTC
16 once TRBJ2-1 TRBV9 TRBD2 CASSVALAGGRDEQFF TGTGCCAGCAGCGTAGCGCTAGCGGGGGGCCGAGATGAGCAGTTCTTC
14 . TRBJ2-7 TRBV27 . CASSVQGWTYEQYF TGTGCCAGCAGCGTACAGGGTTGGACCTACGAGCAGTACTTC
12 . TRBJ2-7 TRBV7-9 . CASSPSSYEQYF TGTGCCAGCAGCCCTAGCTCCTACGAGCAGTACTTC
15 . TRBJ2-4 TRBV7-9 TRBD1 CASSPPGRQGNIQYF TGTGCCAGCAGCCCCCCGGGACGACAGGGAAACATTCAGTACTTC
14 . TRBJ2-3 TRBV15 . CATSPTGSTDTQYF TGTGCCACCAGTCCGACAGGTAGCACAGATACGCAGTATTTT
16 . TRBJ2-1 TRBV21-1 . CASSKLGAGDRTEQFF TGTGCCAGCAGCAAACTCGGAGCGGGAGATCGCACTGAGCAGTTCTTC
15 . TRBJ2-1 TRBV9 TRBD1 CASSPGGQGGNEQFF TGTGCCAGCAGCCCAGGGGGACAGGGAGGCAATGAGCAGTTCTTC
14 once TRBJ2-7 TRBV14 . CASSQRQESYEQYF TGTGCCAGCAGCCAGAGACAGGAAAGCTACGAGCAGTACTTC
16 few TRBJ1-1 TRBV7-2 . CASSLNGVLLNTEAFF TGTGCCAGCAGCCTCAACGGGGTGCTGCTAAACACTGAAGCTTTCTTT
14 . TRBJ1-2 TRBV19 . CASSLGGGGFGEVF TGTGCCAGTAGCCTCGGGGGCGGTGGATTTGGGGAGGTCTTC
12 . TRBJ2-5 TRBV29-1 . CSVDTDPETQYF TGCAGCGTTGATACAGACCCTGAGACCCAGTACTTC
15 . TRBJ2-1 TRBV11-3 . CASSLGDLPGIEQFF TGTGCCAGCAGCTTAGGCGACCTCCCGGGGATTGAGCAGTTCTTC
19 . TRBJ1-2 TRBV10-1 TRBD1 CASGAGFSGTVPSNYGYTF TGCGCCAGCGGGGCAGGGTTCTCCGGGACAGTACCCTCTAACTATGGCTACACCTTC
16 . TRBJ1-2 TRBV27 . CASGRWVAFGTFGYTF TGTGCCAGCGGACGATGGGTGGCCTTTGGAACCTTTGGCTACACCTTC
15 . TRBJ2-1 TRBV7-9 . CASSFGQTSSNEQFF TGTGCCAGCAGCTTCGGACAGACTAGCAGCAATGAGCAGTTCTTC
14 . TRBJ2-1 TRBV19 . CASQFGTLDNEQFF TGTGCCAGTCAGTTCGGGACTCTGGATAATGAGCAGTTCTTC
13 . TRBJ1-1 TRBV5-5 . CASSSGLGTEAFF TGTGCCAGCAGCTCGGGTTTGGGGACTGAAGCTTTCTTT
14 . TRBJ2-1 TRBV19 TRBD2 CASSLRTSDGEQFF TGTGCCAGTAGTCTTCGGACTAGCGACGGAGAGCAGTTCTTC
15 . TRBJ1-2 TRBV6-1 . CASSEKVQGGGGYTF TGTGCCAGCAGTGAAAAGGTACAGGGAGGCGGCGGCTACACCTTC
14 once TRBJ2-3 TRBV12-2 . CASRSTARTDTQYF TGTGCAAGTCGCTCGACGGCAAGGACAGATACGCAGTATTTT
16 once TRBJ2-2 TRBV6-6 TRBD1 CASSPTGGFQTGELFF TGTGCCAGCAGCCCGACAGGGGGCTTTCAGACCGGGGAGCTGTTTTTT
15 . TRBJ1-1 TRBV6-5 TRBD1 CASSYSDRGFTEAFF TGTGCCAGCAGTTATTCCGACAGGGGTTTCACTGAAGCTTTCTTT
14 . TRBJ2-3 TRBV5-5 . CASSWGSSADTQYF TGTGCCAGCAGCTGGGGCAGTAGCGCAGATACGCAGTATTTT
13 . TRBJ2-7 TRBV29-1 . CSVRKTPSYEQYF TGCAGCGTTCGGAAGACTCCTTCATACGAGCAGTACTTC
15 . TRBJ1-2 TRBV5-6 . CASSLKGQAHYGYTF TGTGCCAGCAGCTTGAAAGGCCAGGCCCACTATGGCTACACCTTC
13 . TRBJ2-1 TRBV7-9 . CATQGSSYNEQFF TGTGCCACCCAGGGGAGCTCCTACAATGAGCAGTTCTTC
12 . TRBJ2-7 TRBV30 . CAWEQGGYEQYF TGTGCCTGGGAGCAGGGAGGTTACGAGCAGTACTTC
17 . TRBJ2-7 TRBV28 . CASSSRHLLKSPHEQYF TGTGCCAGCAGTTCCCGACACCTTCTCAAATCCCCCCACGAGCAGTACTTC
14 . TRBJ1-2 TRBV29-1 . CSVERDPDNYGYTF TGCAGCGTTGAGAGGGATCCCGATAACTATGGCTACACCTTC
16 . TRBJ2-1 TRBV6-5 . CASSWYSGDIYNEQFF TGTGCCAGCAGTTGGTATTCGGGGGACATCTACAATGAGCAGTTCTTC
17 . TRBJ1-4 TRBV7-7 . CASSLAQGLSTNEKLFF TGTGCTAGCAGCTTAGCCCAGGGTTTATCGACTAATGAAAAACTGTTTTTT
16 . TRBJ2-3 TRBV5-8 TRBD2 CASSSDSGRITDTQYF TGTGCCAGCAGCTCTGATAGCGGGAGGATCACAGATACGCAGTATTTT
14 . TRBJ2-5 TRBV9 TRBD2 CASSPSGRRETQYF TGTGCCAGCAGTCCTAGCGGGAGGAGAGAGACCCAGTACTTC
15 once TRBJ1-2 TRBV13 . CASSLGTGFGYGYTF TGTGCCAGCAGCTTAGGCACCGGATTCGGCTATGGCTACACCTTC
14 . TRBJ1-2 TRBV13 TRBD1 CASSFAGGERGYTF TGTGCCAGCAGCTTTGCAGGGGGCGAACGTGGCTACACCTTC
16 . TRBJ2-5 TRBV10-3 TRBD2 CAISSPSGPWEETQYF TGTGCCATCAGCAGCCCTAGCGGACCCTGGGAAGAGACCCAGTACTTC
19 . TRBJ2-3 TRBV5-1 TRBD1 CASSLTPGQGARGTDTQYF TGCGCCAGCAGCTTGACCCCGGGACAGGGGGCGAGGGGCACAGATACGCAGTATTTT
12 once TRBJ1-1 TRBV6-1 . CASSAVGTEAFF TGTGCCAGCAGTGCCGTTGGGACTGAAGCTTTCTTT
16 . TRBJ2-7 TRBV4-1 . CASSQGQGQEPYEQYF TGCGCCAGCAGCCAAGGCCAGGGGCAGGAGCCTTACGAGCAGTACTTC